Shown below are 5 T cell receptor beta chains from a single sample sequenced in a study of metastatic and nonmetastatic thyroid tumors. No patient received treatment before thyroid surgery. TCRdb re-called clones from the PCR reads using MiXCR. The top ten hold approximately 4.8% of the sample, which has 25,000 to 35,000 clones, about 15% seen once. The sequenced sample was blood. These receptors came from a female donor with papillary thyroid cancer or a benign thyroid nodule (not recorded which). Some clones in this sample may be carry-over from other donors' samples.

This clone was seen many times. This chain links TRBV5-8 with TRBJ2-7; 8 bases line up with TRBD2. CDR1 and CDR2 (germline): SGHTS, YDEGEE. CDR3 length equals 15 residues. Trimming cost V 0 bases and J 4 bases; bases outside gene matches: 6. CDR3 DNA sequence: TGTGCCAGCAGCTTGGAGGAGACTAGCGCGTACGAGCAGTACTTC. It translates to CASSLEETSAYEQYF.

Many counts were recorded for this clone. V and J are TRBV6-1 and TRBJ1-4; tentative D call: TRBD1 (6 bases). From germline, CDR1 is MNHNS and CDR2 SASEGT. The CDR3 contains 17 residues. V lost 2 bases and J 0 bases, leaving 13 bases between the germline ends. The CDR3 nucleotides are TGTGCCAGCAGTGAATCTGGAGGGGGGGCAACTAATGAAAAACTGTTTTTT. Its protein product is CASSESGGGATNEKLFF.

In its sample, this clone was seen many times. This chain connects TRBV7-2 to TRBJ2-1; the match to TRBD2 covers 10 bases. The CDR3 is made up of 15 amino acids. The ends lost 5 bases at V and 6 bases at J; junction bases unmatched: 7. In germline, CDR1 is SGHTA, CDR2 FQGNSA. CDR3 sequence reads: CASSVSGGAFNEQFF. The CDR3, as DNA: TGTGCCAGCAGCGTGAGCGGGGGGGCGTTCAATGAGCAGTTCTTC.

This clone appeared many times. The CDR3 region is CASSPWGSGGVTDTQYF. Written as DNA, the CDR3 is TGTGCCAGCAGCCCTTGGGGTAGCGGGGGGGTCACAGATACGCAGTATTTT. The V and J genes are TRBV11-3 and TRBJ2-3; 11 bases align to TRBD2. CDR1 SGHNT and CDR2 YENEEA come from the germline V gene. This CDR3 spans 17 amino acids. Unmatched junction bases numbered 9, after V lost 5 bases and J lost 2 bases.

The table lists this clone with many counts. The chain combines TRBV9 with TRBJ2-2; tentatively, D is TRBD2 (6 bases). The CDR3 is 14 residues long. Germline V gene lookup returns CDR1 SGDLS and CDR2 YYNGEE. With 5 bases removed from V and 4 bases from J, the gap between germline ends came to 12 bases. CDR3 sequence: CASREGVSTGELFF. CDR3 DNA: TGTGCCAGCAGGGAGGGAGTTAGCACCGGGGAGCTGTTTTTT.